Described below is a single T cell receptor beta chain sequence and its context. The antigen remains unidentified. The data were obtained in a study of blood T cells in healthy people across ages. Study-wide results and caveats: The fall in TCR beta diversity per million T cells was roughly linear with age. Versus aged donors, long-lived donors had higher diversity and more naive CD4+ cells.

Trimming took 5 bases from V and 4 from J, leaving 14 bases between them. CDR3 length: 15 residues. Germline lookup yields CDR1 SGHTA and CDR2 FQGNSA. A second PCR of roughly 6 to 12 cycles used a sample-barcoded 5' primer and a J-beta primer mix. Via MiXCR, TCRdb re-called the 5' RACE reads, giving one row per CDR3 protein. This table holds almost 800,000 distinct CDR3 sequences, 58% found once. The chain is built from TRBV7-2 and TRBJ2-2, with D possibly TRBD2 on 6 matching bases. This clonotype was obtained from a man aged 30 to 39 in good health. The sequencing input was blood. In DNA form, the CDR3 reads TGTGCCAGCAGCCGGGACTGGCGAGGCACCGGGGAGCTGTTTTTT. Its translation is CASSRDWRGTGELFF.